This T cell receptor beta chain was retrieved from a study of cytomegalovirus exposure and HLA in healthy donors. In the PCR, 60 Vbeta and 13 Jbeta primers were used. Assay used: immunoSEQ multiplex PCR; TCRdb lists only in-frame clones, some missing. The sample carries 100,000 to 120,000 clones, about 70% recorded once. Germline V lookup: CDR1 SNHLY, CDR2 FYNNEI. This CDR3 has 16 amino acids. As to this clone: At one of its ends the junction is not consistent with the germline gene, which may arise from a read error.

Sequencing input: PBMCs. The V and J genes are TRBV2 and TRBJ2-6; weak D call: TRBD1 (5 bases). This receptor was identified in a man in his thirties or forties in good health and CMV-seronegative. The DNA of the CDR3 is TGTGCCAGCAGTGACGGTTTATCCTCTGGGGCCAACGGCCTGACTTTC. As protein: CASSDGLSSGANGLTF.